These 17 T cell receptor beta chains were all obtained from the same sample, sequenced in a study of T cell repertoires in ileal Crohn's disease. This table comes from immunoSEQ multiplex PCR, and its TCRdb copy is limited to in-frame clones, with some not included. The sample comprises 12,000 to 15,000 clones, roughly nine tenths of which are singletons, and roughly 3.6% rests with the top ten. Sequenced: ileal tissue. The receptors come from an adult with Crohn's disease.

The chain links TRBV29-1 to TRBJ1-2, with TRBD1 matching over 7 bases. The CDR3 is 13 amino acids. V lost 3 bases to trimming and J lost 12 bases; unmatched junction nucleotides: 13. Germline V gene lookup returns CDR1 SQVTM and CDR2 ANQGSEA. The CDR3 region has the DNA TGCAGCGTTGACACGGGACAGCTTCGATTCCACACCTTC. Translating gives CSVDTGQLRFHTF.

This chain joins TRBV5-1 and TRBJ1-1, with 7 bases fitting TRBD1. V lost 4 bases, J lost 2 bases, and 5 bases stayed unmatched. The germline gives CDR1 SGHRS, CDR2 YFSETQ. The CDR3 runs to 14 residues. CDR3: CASSPGQINTEAFF. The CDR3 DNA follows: TGCGCCAGCAGCCCGGGACAGATAAACACTGAAGCTTTCTTT.

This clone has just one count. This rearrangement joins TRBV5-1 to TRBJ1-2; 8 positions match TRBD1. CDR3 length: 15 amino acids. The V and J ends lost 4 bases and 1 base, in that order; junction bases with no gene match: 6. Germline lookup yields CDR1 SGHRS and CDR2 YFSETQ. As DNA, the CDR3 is TGCGCCAGCAGCGGGGACAGGCTCTTTAACTATGGCTACACCTTC. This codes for CASSGDRLFNYGYTF.

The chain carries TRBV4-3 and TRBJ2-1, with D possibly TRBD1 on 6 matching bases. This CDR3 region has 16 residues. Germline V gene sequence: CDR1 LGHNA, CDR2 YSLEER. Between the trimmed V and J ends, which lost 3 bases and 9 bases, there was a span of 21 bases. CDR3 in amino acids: CASSQNPGQGMGEQFF. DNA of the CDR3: TGCGCCAGCAGCCAGAATCCGGGACAAGGGATGGGTGAGCAGTTCTTC.

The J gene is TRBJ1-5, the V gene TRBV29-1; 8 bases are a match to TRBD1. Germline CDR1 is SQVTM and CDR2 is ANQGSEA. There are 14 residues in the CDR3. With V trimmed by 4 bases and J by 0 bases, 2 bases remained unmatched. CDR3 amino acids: CSVGDRSSNQPQHF. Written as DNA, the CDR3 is TGCAGCGTTGGGGACAGGTCTAGCAATCAGCCCCAGCATTTT.

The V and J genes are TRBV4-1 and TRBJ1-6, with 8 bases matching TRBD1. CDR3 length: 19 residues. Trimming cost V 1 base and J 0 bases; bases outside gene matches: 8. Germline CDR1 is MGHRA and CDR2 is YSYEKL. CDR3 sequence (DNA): TGCGCCAGCAGCCAAGGGGGGGGGACAGGACACTCCTATAATTCACCCCTCCACTTT. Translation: CASSQGGGTGHSYNSPLHF.

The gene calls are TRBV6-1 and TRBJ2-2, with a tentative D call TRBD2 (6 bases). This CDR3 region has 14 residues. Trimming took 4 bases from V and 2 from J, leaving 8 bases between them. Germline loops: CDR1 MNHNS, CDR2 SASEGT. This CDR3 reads CASSGGLNTGELFF. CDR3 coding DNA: TGTGCCAGCAGTGGAGGACTAAACACCGGGGAGCTGTTTTTT.

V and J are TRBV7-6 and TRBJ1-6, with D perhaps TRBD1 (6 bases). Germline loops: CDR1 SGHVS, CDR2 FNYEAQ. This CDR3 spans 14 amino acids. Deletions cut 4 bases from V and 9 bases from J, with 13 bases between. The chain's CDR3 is CASSSGALSSPLHF. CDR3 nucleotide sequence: TGTGCCAGCAGCTCAGGGGCCCTTAGTTCACCCCTCCACTTT.

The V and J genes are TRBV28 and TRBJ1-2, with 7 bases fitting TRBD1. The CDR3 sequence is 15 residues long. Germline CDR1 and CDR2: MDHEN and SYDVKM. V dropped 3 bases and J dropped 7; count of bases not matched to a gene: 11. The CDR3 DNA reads TGTGCCAGCAGTTTTTGGCAGGGGGGATTAGGTGGCTACACCTTC. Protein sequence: CASSFWQGGLGGYTF.

This CDR3 reads CASAAPFTEAFF. The CDR3 DNA reads as TGTGCCAGCGCGGCACCGTTCACTGAAGCTTTCTTT. This sequence joins TRBV28 and TRBJ1-1; D remains ambiguous. The V end was cut by 8 bases, the J end by 4 bases, with 11 bases between. Per germline, CDR1 MDHEN and CDR2 SYDVKM. This CDR3 is built from 12 residues.

Here the CDR3 reads CASSLEDRGGEKLFF. The CDR3 nucleotides are TGTGCCAGCAGCTTGGAAGACAGGGGAGGCGAAAAACTGTTTTTT. The chain combines TRBV5-4 with TRBJ1-4, with 8 bases that match TRBD1. V shed 0 bases, J shed 8 bases, and the junction held 6 bases outside the gene matches. The germline V gene has CDR1 SGHNT and CDR2 YYREEE (reference sequence). This CDR3 contains 15 residues.

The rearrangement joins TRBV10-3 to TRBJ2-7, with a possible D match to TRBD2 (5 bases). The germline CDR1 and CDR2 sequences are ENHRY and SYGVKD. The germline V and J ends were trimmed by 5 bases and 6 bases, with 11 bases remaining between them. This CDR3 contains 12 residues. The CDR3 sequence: CAISRGDGEQYF. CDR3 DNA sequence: TGTGCCATCAGTCGGGGAGATGGCGAGCAGTACTTC.

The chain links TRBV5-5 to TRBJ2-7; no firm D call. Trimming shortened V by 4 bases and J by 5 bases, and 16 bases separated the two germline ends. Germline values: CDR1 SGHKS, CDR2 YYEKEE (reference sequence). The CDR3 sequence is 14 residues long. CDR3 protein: CASSPDIFPNEQYF. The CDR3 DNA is TGTGCCAGCAGCCCTGACATATTCCCCAACGAGCAGTACTTC. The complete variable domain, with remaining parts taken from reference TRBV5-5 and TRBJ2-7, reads DAGVTQSPTHLIKTRGQQVTLRCSPISGHKSVSWYQQVLGQGPQFIFQYYEKEERGRGNFPDRFSARQFPNYSSELNVNALLLGDSALYLCASSPDIFPNEQYFGPGTRLTVT.

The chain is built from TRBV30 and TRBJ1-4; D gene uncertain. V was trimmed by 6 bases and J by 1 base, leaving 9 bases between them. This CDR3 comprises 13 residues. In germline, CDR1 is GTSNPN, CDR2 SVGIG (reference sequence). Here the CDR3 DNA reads TGTGCCTGTCCCGGGAAAACTAATGAAAAACTGTTTTTT. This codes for CACPGKTNEKLFF.

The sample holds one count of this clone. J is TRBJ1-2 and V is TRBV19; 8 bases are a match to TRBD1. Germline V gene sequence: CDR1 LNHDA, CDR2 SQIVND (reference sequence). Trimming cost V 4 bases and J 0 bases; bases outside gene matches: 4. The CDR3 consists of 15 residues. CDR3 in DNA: TGTGCCAGTAGTAGGACAGGGAACTCTAACTATGGCTACACCTTC. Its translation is CASSRTGNSNYGYTF.

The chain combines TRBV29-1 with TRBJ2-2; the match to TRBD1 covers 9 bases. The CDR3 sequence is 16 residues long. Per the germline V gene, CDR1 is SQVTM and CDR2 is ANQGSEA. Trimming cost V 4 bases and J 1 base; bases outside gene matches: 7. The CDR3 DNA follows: TGCAGCGTTGCCTCCGGGACAGGGTTGAACACCGGGGAGCTGTTTTTT. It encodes CSVASGTGLNTGELFF.

Here the CDR3 DNA reads TGTGCCAGCAGCTTAGGCGGGAGGCGCACCGGGGAGCTGTTTTTT. Protein sequence: CASSLGGRRTGELFF. The chain is built from TRBV7-3 and TRBJ2-2, with 8 positions matching TRBD2. This CDR3 has 15 residues. Germline CDR1 and CDR2: SGHTA and FQGTGA. The J segment lost 4 bases and the V segment lost 2 bases, leaving 3 bases of the junction unmatched.